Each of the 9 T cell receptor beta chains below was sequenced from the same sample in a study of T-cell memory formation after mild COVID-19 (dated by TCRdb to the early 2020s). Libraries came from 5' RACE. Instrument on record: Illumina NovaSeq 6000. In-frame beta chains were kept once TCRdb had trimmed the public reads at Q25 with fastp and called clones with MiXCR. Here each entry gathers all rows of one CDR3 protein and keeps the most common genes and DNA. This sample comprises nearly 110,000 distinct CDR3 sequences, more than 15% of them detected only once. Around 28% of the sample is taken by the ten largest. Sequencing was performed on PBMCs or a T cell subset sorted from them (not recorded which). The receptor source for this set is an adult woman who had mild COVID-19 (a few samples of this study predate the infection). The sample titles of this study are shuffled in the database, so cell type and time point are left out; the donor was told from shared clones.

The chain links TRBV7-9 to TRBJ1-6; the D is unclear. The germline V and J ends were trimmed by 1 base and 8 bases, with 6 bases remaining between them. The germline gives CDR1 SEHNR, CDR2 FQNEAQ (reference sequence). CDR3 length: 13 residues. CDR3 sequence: CASSLDNYSPLHF. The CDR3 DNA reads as TGTGCCAGCAGCTTAGACAACTATTCACCCCTCCACTTT.

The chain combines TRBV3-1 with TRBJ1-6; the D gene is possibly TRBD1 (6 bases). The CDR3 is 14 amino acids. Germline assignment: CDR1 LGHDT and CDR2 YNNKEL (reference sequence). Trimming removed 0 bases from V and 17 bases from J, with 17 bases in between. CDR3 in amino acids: CASSQDLYLRDIHF. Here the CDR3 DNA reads TGTGCCAGCAGCCAAGACTTGTACCTCCGGGACATCCACTTT.

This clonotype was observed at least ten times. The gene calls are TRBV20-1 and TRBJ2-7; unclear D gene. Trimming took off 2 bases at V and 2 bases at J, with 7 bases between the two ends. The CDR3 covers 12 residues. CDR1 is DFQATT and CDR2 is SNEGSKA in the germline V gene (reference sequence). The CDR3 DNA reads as TGCAGTGCTAGACTAAGCGCCTACGAGCAGTACTTC. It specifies CSARLSAYEQYF.

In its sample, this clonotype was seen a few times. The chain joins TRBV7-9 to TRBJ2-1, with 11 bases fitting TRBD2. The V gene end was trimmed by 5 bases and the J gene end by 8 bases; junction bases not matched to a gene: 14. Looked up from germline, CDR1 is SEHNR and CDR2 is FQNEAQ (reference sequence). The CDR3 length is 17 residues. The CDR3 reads CASSPQTASGRPDEQFF. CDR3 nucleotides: TGTGCCAGCAGCCCGCAAACGGCTAGCGGGAGGCCCGATGAGCAGTTCTTC.

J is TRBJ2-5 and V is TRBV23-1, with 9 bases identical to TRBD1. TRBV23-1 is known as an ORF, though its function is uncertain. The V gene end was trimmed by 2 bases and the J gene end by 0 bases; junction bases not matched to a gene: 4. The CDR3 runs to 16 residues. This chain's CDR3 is CASSQRDRGNQETQYF. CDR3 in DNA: TGCGCCAGCAGTCAACGAGACAGGGGGAACCAAGAGACCCAGTACTTC.

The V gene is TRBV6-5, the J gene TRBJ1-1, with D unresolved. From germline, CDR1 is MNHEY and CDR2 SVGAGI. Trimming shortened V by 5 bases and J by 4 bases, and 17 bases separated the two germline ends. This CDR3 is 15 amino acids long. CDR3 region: CASSTAREKGTEAFF. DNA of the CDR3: TGTGCCAGCAGTACCGCCCGAGAGAAGGGCACTGAAGCTTTCTTT.

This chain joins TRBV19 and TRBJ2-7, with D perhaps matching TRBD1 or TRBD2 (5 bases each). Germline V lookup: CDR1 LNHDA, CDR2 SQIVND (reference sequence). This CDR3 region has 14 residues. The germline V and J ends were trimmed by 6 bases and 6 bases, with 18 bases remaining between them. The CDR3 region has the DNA TGTGCCAGTAGCCCCGGGACCGTGGTGCGCGAGCAGTACTTC. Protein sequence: CASSPGTVVREQYF.

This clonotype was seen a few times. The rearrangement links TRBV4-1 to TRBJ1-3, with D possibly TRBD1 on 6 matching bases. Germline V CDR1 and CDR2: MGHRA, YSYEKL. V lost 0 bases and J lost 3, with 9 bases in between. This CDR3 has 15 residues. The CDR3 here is CASSQEDSFGNTIYF. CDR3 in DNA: TGCGCCAGCAGCCAAGAGGACAGTTTTGGAAACACCATATATTTT.

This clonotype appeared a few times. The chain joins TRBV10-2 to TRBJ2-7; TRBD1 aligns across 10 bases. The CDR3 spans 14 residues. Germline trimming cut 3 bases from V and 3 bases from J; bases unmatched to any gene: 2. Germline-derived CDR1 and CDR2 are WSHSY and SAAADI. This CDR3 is CASSERDRGYEQYF. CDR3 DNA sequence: TGCGCCAGCAGTGAACGGGACAGGGGCTACGAGCAGTACTTC.